The 21 T cell receptor beta chains listed next were all sequenced from one sample in a study of blood T cells in healthy people across ages. Primers used in a second PCR of roughly 7 to 12 cycles were a sample-barcoded 5' primer and a J-beta primer mix. TCRdb reprocessed the 5' RACE reads via MiXCR and lists one record per CDR3 protein. This sample yields some 700,000 distinct CDR3 sequences, of which about a fifth are seen a single time; 20% to 25% belongs to the top ten. The sequenced material came from blood. The receptors come from a man aged 70-80 years in good health.

This clonotype showed up just a few times. V usage is TRBV25-1 and J usage is TRBJ2-1, with no clear D. Germline V gene data show CDR1 as MGHDK and CDR2 as SYGVNS. The CDR3 totals 15 residues. V lost 2 bases and J lost 0, with 8 bases in between. The DNA of the CDR3 is TGTGCCAGCAGTGAACTGGATACCTCCTACAATGAGCAGTTCTTC. Protein product: CASSELDTSYNEQFF.

This clonotype was seen repeatedly, ten times or more. V is TRBV5-1 and J is TRBJ2-5; D possibly matches TRBD1 or TRBD2 (5 bases each). Germline V gene lookup returns CDR1 SGHRS and CDR2 YFSETQ. The CDR3 contains 14 residues. Trimming cost V 4 bases and J 3 bases, with 13 bases left between them. The CDR3 is CASSHGTNEETQYF. The CDR3 nucleotides are TGCGCCAGCAGCCACGGGACCAATGAAGAGACCCAGTACTTC. Filled out from reference TRBV5-1 and TRBJ2-5, the complete variable domain reads KAGVTQTPRYLIKTRGQQVTLSCSPISGHRSVSWYQQTPGQGLQFLFEYFSETQRNKGNFPGRFSGRQFSNSRSEMNVSTLELGDSALYLCASSHGTNEETQYFGPGTRLLVL.

This chain connects TRBV28 to TRBJ2-5; D is perhaps TRBD1 or TRBD2 (6 bases each). The better agreement between TRBJ2-7 and the DNA end casts doubt on the J call. Per germline, CDR1 MDHEN and CDR2 SYDVKM. The CDR3 has 15 residues. The DNA for the CDR3 is TGTGCCAGCAGCGTTGGAGGGGGTGTCAGCTACGAGCAGTACTTC. Translated, it gives CASSVGGGVSYEQYF.

In the case of this clonotype: The conserved phenylalanine or tryptophan normally closing the CDR3 is absent here, so this likely arose from a read error. The V and J genes are TRBV6-6 and TRBJ2-5, with D unclear. This CDR3 is 16 amino acids long. CDR1 and CDR2 from the germline V gene are MNHNY and SVGAGI (reference sequence). V was shortened by 2 bases and J by 4 bases, with 17 bases between the two germline ends. The CDR3 loop is CASSYQGLADGETQYS. The CDR3 nucleotides are TGTGCCAGCAGTTACCAAGGTTTGGCGGACGGAGAGACCCAGTACTCC.

This clonotype was observed a handful of times. The chain joins TRBV28 to TRBJ2-7; the D gene is possibly TRBD1 (5 bases). Per the germline V gene, CDR1 is MDHEN and CDR2 is SYDVKM. V was pared by 5 bases and J by 2 bases, with 10 bases between. The CDR3 covers 13 residues. The DNA of the CDR3 is TGTGCCAGCAGTCCGACAGCCACCTACGAGCAGTACTTC. This codes for CASSPTATYEQYF.

There are a few counts of this clonotype. V is TRBV29-1 and J is TRBJ2-1; 9 bases align to TRBD1. The V and J ends lost 2 bases and 1 base, in that order; junction bases with no gene match: 12. This CDR3 is built from 18 residues. Germline CDR1 and CDR2: SQVTM and ANQGSEA. Here the CDR3 DNA reads TGCAGCGTTGAAAGGGACAGGGATTCTACGTGGTCCTACAATGAGCAGTTCTTC. It is translated as CSVERDRDSTWSYNEQFF.

The table lists this clonotype with a few counts. The rearrangement links TRBV7-2 to TRBJ2-4; 9 bases are a match to TRBD2. V gave up 3 bases and J gave up 2 bases; unmatched junction bases: 5. The germline V gene has CDR1 SGHTA and CDR2 FQGNSA. This CDR3 has 16 amino acids. DNA of the CDR3: TGTGCCAGCAGCTTCAGTAGCGGGAGTACCAAAAACATTCAGTACTTC. It yields the protein CASSFSSGSTKNIQYF.

This clonotype has only a few counts. The chain couples TRBV29-1 to TRBJ2-3; 12 bases agree with TRBD1. V was pared by 3 bases and J by 5 bases, with 9 bases of the junction left unmatched. Germline V gene sequence: CDR1 SQVTM, CDR2 ANQGSEA. This CDR3 comprises 16 residues. The CDR3 sequence: CSVDFLGTGGVDTQYF. Here the CDR3 DNA reads TGCAGCGTTGATTTTCTCGGGACAGGGGGCGTAGATACGCAGTATTTT.

The chain carries TRBV20-1 and TRBJ2-7; 9 bases agree with TRBD1. The length of the CDR3 is 13 residues. J lost 3 bases, V lost 5 bases, and 5 bases had no gene match. Germline V gene lookup returns CDR1 DFQATT and CDR2 SNEGSKA (reference sequence). The CDR3 protein is CSAFGTGLYEQYF. CDR3 coding DNA: TGCAGTGCTTTCGGGACAGGGCTCTACGAGCAGTACTTC.

This clonotype turned up a few times. The rearrangement uses TRBV10-3 and TRBJ1-4, with no clear D. Looked up from germline, CDR1 is ENHRY and CDR2 is SYGVKD. The germline V and J ends were trimmed by 0 bases and 8 bases, with 4 bases remaining between them. The CDR3 contains 12 residues. The CDR3 DNA reads as TGTGCCATCAGTGAGTCGCCGGAAAAACTGTTTTTT. Its translation: CAISESPEKLFF.

In this sample, this clonotype turned up a few times. The chain links TRBV5-1 to TRBJ2-1; TRBD2 is a possible D gene (6 bases). The V end lost 7 bases, the J end lost 8 bases, and 16 bases lay between the germline ends. The CDR3 spans 13 residues. Germline CDR1 SGHRS, CDR2 YFSETQ. CDR3 amino acids: CASSVAANDEQFF. The CDR3 DNA sequence: TGCGCCAGCTCGGTAGCGGCAAACGATGAGCAGTTCTTC. The variable domain in full, with the rest retrieved from reference TRBV5-1 and TRBJ2-1, is KAGVTQTPRYLIKTRGQQVTLSCSPISGHRSVSWYQQTPGQGLQFLFEYFSETQRNKGNFPGRFSGRQFSNSRSEMNVSTLELGDSALYLCASSVAANDEQFFGPGTRLTVL.

The chain links TRBV20-1 to TRBJ2-4; 7 positions match TRBD1. This CDR3 contains 14 residues. Germline V lookup: CDR1 DFQATT, CDR2 SNEGSKA (reference sequence). V lost 5 bases to trimming and J lost 1 base; unmatched junction nucleotides: 5. The CDR3 reads CSAPDRVAKNIQYF. CDR3 coding DNA: TGCAGTGCTCCCGACAGGGTCGCCAAAAACATTCAGTACTTC.

The chain couples TRBV25-1 to TRBJ2-2, with 10 nucleotides matching TRBD2. The CDR3 is 14 amino acids. V dropped 8 bases and J dropped 9; count of bases not matched to a gene: 9. Germline CDR1 and CDR2: MGHDK and SYGVNS. CDR3 nucleotide sequence: TGTGCCAGCGCTTGGACTAGCGGATCCCGGGAGCTGTTTTTT. This codes for CASAWTSGSRELFF.

The chain couples TRBV20-1 to TRBJ2-4; tentatively, D is TRBD2 (6 bases). The CDR3 totals 15 residues. Germline V lookup: CDR1 DFQATT, CDR2 SNEGSKA (reference sequence). V lost 0 bases to trimming and J lost 3 bases, with 12 bases between them. CDR3 bases: TGCAGTGCTAGAGACGTGGGGGGAGGCAAAAACATTCAGTACTTC. It is translated as CSARDVGGGKNIQYF.

A few counts support this clonotype. V usage is TRBV5-1 and J usage is TRBJ2-5; D not resolved. V was shortened by 3 bases and J by 2 bases, with 11 bases between the two germline ends. The CDR3 has 14 residues. The germline V gene has CDR1 SGHRS and CDR2 YFSETQ. In DNA, the CDR3 is TGCGCCAGCAGCTCAGGACCGAGACAAGAGACCCAGTACTTC. It encodes CASSSGPRQETQYF.

This chain uses TRBV11-2 with TRBJ2-5; the match to TRBD2 covers 9 bases. Trimming removed 4 bases from V and 0 bases from J; junction bases left unmatched: 3. This CDR3 has 15 residues. Per germline, CDR1 SGHAT and CDR2 FQNNGV. The CDR3 loop reads CASSWTSADQETQYF. CDR3 DNA: TGTGCCAGCAGCTGGACTAGCGCAGACCAAGAGACCCAGTACTTC.

This clonotype was seen repeatedly, ten times or more. The V call is TRBV28, the J call TRBJ2-7, with no clear D. This CDR3 spans 13 amino acids. V shed 8 bases and J shed 2 bases, with 13 bases lying between them. Germline CDR1 and CDR2: MDHEN and SYDVKM. CDR3 sequence: CASGKTPPYEQYV. The CDR3 DNA reads TGTGCCAGCGGAAAGACACCACCCTACGAGCAGTACGTC.

This clonotype was counted only a few times. The chain is built from TRBV12-3 or TRBV12-4 and TRBJ2-3; D is perhaps TRBD2 (5 bases). This CDR3 is built from 15 residues. Trimming left V 0 bases short and J 4 bases short, with 11 bases between. The CDR3 DNA reads as TGTGCCAGCAGTTTAGCTCTAGCACAGTCAGATACGCAGTATTTT. Translated, it gives CASSLALAQSDTQYF.

This clonotype was counted only a few times. The chain combines TRBV28 with TRBJ2-3, with 11 bases aligning to TRBD2. The junction had 4 bases not matched to a gene; V was cut back by 6 bases and J by 2 bases. The germline V gene has CDR1 MDHEN and CDR2 SYDVKM. This CDR3 comprises 15 residues. CDR3 loop: CASSTSGGYTDTQYF. CDR3 sequence (DNA): TGTGCCAGCAGCACTAGCGGGGGTTACACAGATACGCAGTATTTT.

The chain links TRBV29-1 to TRBJ1-4; D gene uncertain. The V and J ends lost 8 bases and 0 bases respectively, with 13 bases between them. The CDR3 runs 14 residues. Germline loops: CDR1 SQVTM, CDR2 ANQGSEA. CDR3 nucleotide sequence: TGCAGCTACTCGACCTTGGCAACTAATGAAAAACTGTTTTTT. Amino acid sequence: CSYSTLATNEKLFF.

V is TRBV6-2 or TRBV6-3 and J is TRBJ2-1; 8 positions agree with TRBD2. CDR1 MNHEY and CDR2 SVGEGT come from the germline V gene. J was trimmed by 2 bases and V by 6 bases; bases with no gene match: 3. The CDR3 loop spans 14 amino acids. CDR3 protein: CASRPGGTYNEQFF. CDR3 DNA: TGTGCCAGCAGGCCGGGGGGGACCTACAATGAGCAGTTCTTC.